One and the same sample provided the 6 T cell receptor beta chains below, sequenced in a study of PD-L1 blockade in urothelial cancer. Data came from immunoSEQ multiplex PCR; TCRdb stores just in-frame clones and leaves some out. Here the sample spans about 72,000 clones, around 85% being singletons. Noted time point: pretreatment peripheral blood. Sample: PBMCs, taken around atezolizumab (anti-PD-L1) treatment. The receptors originated from a man aged 60 to 69 with urothelial cancer.

The genes are TRBV11-2 and TRBJ2-1, with 9 bases that match TRBD2. Per germline, CDR1 SGHAT and CDR2 FQNNGV. The CDR3 loop spans 17 amino acids. V trimming: 0 bases; J trimming: 9 bases; junction bases outside the gene matches: 12. This CDR3 reads CASSLDRRRGGLGEQFF. CDR3 DNA sequence: TGTGCCAGCAGCTTAGATAGGAGGCGGGGGGGCCTCGGTGAGCAGTTCTTC.

This clone came up once. The chain links TRBV6-6 to TRBJ2-3, with TRBD2 identical over 8 bases. With 4 bases clipped from V and 3 bases from J, the junction kept 6 bases outside the gene matches. The CDR3 runs 15 residues. Germline assignment: CDR1 MNHNY and CDR2 SVGAGI (reference sequence). The CDR3 DNA reads TGTGCCAGCAGTTGGAAGCGGGGGAGTACAGATACGCAGTATTTT. It encodes CASSWKRGSTDTQYF.

This rearrangement joins TRBV18 to TRBJ1-3; D is ambiguous. V lost 5 bases, J lost 4 bases, and 9 bases lay in between. CDR1 is KGHSH and CDR2 is LQKENI in the germline V gene. CDR3 length: 13 residues. CDR3 protein: CASSNRSGNTIYF. For the CDR3, the DNA is TGTGCCAGCTCAAATCGGTCGGGAAACACCATATATTTT. The full variable domain, its missing parts supplied by reference TRBV18 and TRBJ1-3, is NAGVMQNPRHLVRRRGQEARLRCSPMKGHSHVYWYRQLPEEGLKFMVYLQKENIIDESGMPKERFSAEFPKEGPSILRIQQVVRGDSAAYFCASSNRSGNTIYFGEGSWLTVV.

This sequence joins TRBV30 and TRBJ2-7; 8 positions match TRBD1. CDR3 length: 11 amino acids. V trimming: 6 bases; J trimming: 3 bases; junction bases outside the gene matches: 1. From germline, CDR1 is GTSNPN and CDR2 SVGIG (reference sequence). The CDR3 loop reads CACGQGYEQYF. The CDR3 coding sequence is TGTGCCTGCGGACAGGGCTACGAGCAGTACTTC.

The V call is TRBV30, the J call TRBJ1-5; 7 positions match TRBD1. The CDR3 has 18 residues. CDR1 GTSNPN and CDR2 SVGIG come from the germline V gene (reference sequence). The trim removed 4 bases at V and 4 bases at J, leaving 19 bases unmatched. This CDR3 is CAWNRDRGVGARNQPQHF. The CDR3 region has the DNA TGTGCCTGGAACCGGGACAGAGGGGTCGGGGCTCGGAATCAGCCCCAGCATTTT.

The chain employs TRBV11-2 and TRBJ2-7, with D possibly TRBD1 on 5 matching bases. The CDR3 runs 15 residues. Germline V gives CDR1 SGHAT, CDR2 FQNNGV. The V and J ends lost 0 bases and 4 bases respectively, with 13 bases between them. The CDR3 DNA sequence: TGTGCCAGCAGCTTAGATCAGGGCAGGTTTTACGAGCAGTACTTC. Its translation is CASSLDQGRFYEQYF.